Each of the 15 T cell receptor beta chains below was sequenced from the same sample in a study of tissue T cells after allogeneic stem cell transplantation. Some clones are missing from TCRdb's copy, which holds only in-frame ones; the method was immunoSEQ multiplex PCR. The repertoire holds 26,000 or so clones, with about 90% as singletons. The sample was blood, taken before transplantation. The receptors here all came from a male donor older than 55 who later had graft-versus-host disease after an allogeneic stem cell transplant.

This chain joins TRBV12-5 and TRBJ2-2; 8 nucleotides agree with TRBD1. Germline loops: CDR1 LGHNT, CDR2 FRNRAP. J lost 5 bases, V lost 4 bases, and 3 bases had no gene match. The CDR3 runs 14 residues. The CDR3 bases are TGTGCTAGTGGTTGGAGACAGGGGACCGGGGAGCTGTTTTTT. This gives the protein CASGWRQGTGELFF.

This chain connects TRBV2 to TRBJ2-5; TRBD2 matches at 12 bases. The length of the CDR3 is 16 residues. CDR1 is SNHLY and CDR2 is FYNNEI in the germline V gene. V trimming: 4 bases; J trimming: 4 bases; junction bases outside the gene matches: 7. The CDR3, as DNA: TGTGCCAGCAGTGGAACTAGCGGGGGGCGAGGAGAGACCCAGTACTTC. Its protein product is CASSGTSGGRGETQYF.

The chain carries TRBV5-4 and TRBJ2-3; unclear D gene. CDR3 size: 15 residues. The germline CDR1 and CDR2 sequences are SGHNT and YYREEE (reference sequence). V lost 2 bases and J 4 bases, leaving 14 bases between the germline ends. The DNA of the CDR3 is TGTGCCAGCAGCTTTGTGGAGCCTTCCCCAGATACGCAGTATTTT. Protein: CASSFVEPSPDTQYF.

This chain links TRBV19 with TRBJ2-1; D uncertain. Trimming left V 5 bases short and J 3 bases short, with 17 bases between. The CDR3 extends over 16 amino acids. Looked up from germline, CDR1 is LNHDA and CDR2 is SQIVND (reference sequence). The CDR3 region has the DNA TGTGCCAGTAGTCCGGAAAGTGGACGTCTCTACAATGAGCAGTTCTTC. This sequence encodes CASSPESGRLYNEQFF.

The chain uses TRBV6-1 and TRBJ2-2; maybe TRBD1 (5 bases). The CDR3 totals 13 residues. Germline assignment: CDR1 MNHNS and CDR2 SASEGT. V was trimmed by 0 bases and J by 7 bases, leaving 6 bases between them. CDR3 sequence reads: CASSEAGRGELFF. CDR3 nucleotides: TGTGCCAGCAGTGAAGCGGGGCGCGGGGAGCTGTTTTTT.

The chain joins TRBV15 to TRBJ1-1; D is possibly TRBD1 (6 bases). The ends were cut back, 0 bases at V and 0 bases at J, with 11 bases in the middle. The germline V gene has CDR1 LNHNV and CDR2 YYDKDF (reference sequence). This CDR3 spans 16 amino acids. CDR3 in amino acids: CATSRDLRTVNTEAFF. The CDR3 nucleotides are TGTGCCACCAGCAGAGATTTACGGACAGTGAACACTGAAGCTTTCTTT.

The genes are TRBV5-1 and TRBJ2-5; possible D gene TRBD2, 6 bases. Germline V lookup: CDR1 SGHRS, CDR2 YFSETQ. The CDR3 consists of 13 residues. Trimming took 0 bases from V and 3 from J, leaving 6 bases between them. The CDR3 DNA reads as TGCGCCAGCAGCTTGGGGAGGGAAGAGACCCAGTACTTC. This encodes CASSLGREETQYF.

The chain recombines TRBV7-2 with TRBJ2-3, with 9 positions matching TRBD2. The CDR3 runs to 17 residues. Germline values: CDR1 SGHTA, CDR2 FQGNSA. After removal of 0 bases from V and 2 bases from J, the junction contained 6 bases not matched to a gene. CDR3 sequence reads: CASSLAGSGGPTDTQYF. The CDR3 DNA reads TGTGCCAGCAGCTTAGCAGGTAGCGGGGGACCCACAGATACGCAGTATTTT.

The gene calls are TRBV5-1 and TRBJ1-6; D may be TRBD1 (5 bases). This CDR3 region has 15 residues. In germline, CDR1 is SGHRS, CDR2 YFSETQ. V lost 4 bases, J lost 11 bases, and 19 bases lay in between. CDR3 sequence: CASSPSLTGATPLHF. CDR3 DNA: TGCGCCAGCAGCCCGTCGTTGACCGGGGCGACACCCCTCCACTTT.

V gene TRBV28 combines with J gene TRBJ2-2, with 8 bases aligning to TRBD1. V lost 6 bases, J lost 4 bases, and 4 bases stayed unmatched. The CDR3 extends over 14 amino acids. The germline V gene has CDR1 MDHEN and CDR2 SYDVKM. CDR3 amino acids: CASRPQGVTGELFF. For the CDR3, the DNA is TGTGCCAGCAGACCACAGGGGGTCACCGGGGAGCTGTTTTTT. Variable domain in full (rest from reference TRBV28 and TRBJ2-2): DVKVTQSSRYLVKRTGEKVFLECVQDMDHENMFWYRQDPGLGLRLIYFSYDVKMKEKGDIPEGYSVSREKKERFSLILESASTNQTSMYLCASRPQGVTGELFFGEGSRLTVL.

This chain uses TRBV6-5 with TRBJ1-1, with D possibly matching TRBD1 (6 bases). V was clipped by 6 bases and J by 1 base, with 12 bases between them. Germline CDR1 MNHEY, CDR2 SVGAGI. This CDR3 is 14 amino acids long. The CDR3 nucleotides read TGTGCCAGCAGATCCGGGACACCGAACACTGAAGCTTTCTTT. It is translated as CASRSGTPNTEAFF.

This clone has a single count. The chain joins TRBV10-3 to TRBJ2-1, with 7 bases that match TRBD2. The CDR3 spans 12 residues. CDR1 ENHRY and CDR2 SYGVKD come from the germline V gene. V lost 2 bases to trimming and J lost 10 bases; unmatched junction nucleotides: 2. The CDR3 nucleotides are TGTGCCATCAGTGAGCAAGCGGGGGAGCAGTTCTTC. It specifies CAISEQAGEQFF.

The gene calls are TRBV6-1 and TRBJ2-7, with a tentative D call TRBD1 (5 bases). V lost 6 bases and J 6 bases, leaving 15 bases between the germline ends. The V gene's germline CDR1 is MNHNS and CDR2 SASEGT. This CDR3 has 13 amino acids. CDR3 sequence reads: CASRAQAASEQYF. The CDR3 coding sequence is TGTGCCAGCAGGGCACAGGCTGCCAGCGAGCAGTACTTC.

The V call is TRBV3-1 (or the pseudogene TRBV3-2), the J call TRBJ1-3; no firm D call. V was pared by 3 bases and J by 0 bases, with 6 bases between. This CDR3 spans 14 amino acids. Germline loops: CDR1 LGHDT, CDR2 YNNKEL (reference sequence). The CDR3 bases are TGTGCCAGCAGCCAGGCCTACTCTGGAAACACCATATATTTT. It yields the protein CASSQAYSGNTIYF.

This rearrangement joins TRBV10-3 to TRBJ2-5; D gene unclear. V was pared by 0 bases and J by 5 bases, with 4 bases between. The CDR3 runs 12 residues. Germline assignment: CDR1 ENHRY and CDR2 SYGVKD. DNA for the CDR3: TGTGCCATCAGTGAGTCCGTGGAGACCCAGTACTTC. Translating gives CAISESVETQYF.